One sample yielded the 4 T cell receptor beta chains listed below, sequenced in a study of shared clonotypes between healthy human individuals. Assay used: immunoSEQ multiplex PCR; TCRdb lists only in-frame clones, some missing. The sample yields approximately 740,000 clones, approximately 79% seen once. Sequenced material: memory CD4+ T cells sorted from blood. This sample's subset: CD45RA-negative fraction. These receptors originate from a woman in her thirties in good health.

This chain links TRBV2 with TRBJ2-7, with 9 bases matching TRBD2. This CDR3 has 15 residues. CDR1 is SNHLY and CDR2 is FYNNEI in the germline V gene. V lost 4 bases to trimming and J lost 5 bases; unmatched junction nucleotides: 9. CDR3 region: CASSAYLAGPHEQYF. The CDR3 DNA follows: TGTGCCAGCAGTGCCTACCTAGCGGGACCCCACGAGCAGTACTTC. The full variable domain, its missing parts supplied by reference TRBV2 and TRBJ2-7, is EPEVTQTPSHQVTQMGQEVILRCVPISNHLYFYWYRQILGQKVEFLVSFYNNEISEKSEIFDDQFSVERPDGSNFTLKIRSTKLEDSAMYFCASSAYLAGPHEQYFGPGTRLTVT.

CDR3 sequence: CASSLMGAQNTEAFF. Here the CDR3 DNA reads TGTGCCAGCAGCCTCATGGGGGCCCAGAACACTGAAGCTTTCTTT. The chain combines TRBV11-2 with TRBJ1-1; tentatively, D is TRBD1 (6 bases). Germline CDR1 is SGHAT and CDR2 is FQNNGV. This CDR3 is built from 15 residues. V lost 5 bases and J lost 1, with 14 bases in between.

V and J are TRBV5-6 and TRBJ2-7, with D unresolved. Deletions cut 0 bases from V and 3 bases from J, with 4 bases between. The CDR3 extends over 12 amino acids. CDR1 is SGHDT and CDR2 is YYEEEE in the germline V gene. As DNA, the CDR3 is TGTGCCAGCAGCTTGGGGTACTACGAGCAGTACTTC. It encodes CASSLGYYEQYF.

The rearrangement links TRBV27 to TRBJ2-2, with TRBD1 identical over 8 bases. Germline trimming cut 2 bases from V and 4 bases from J; bases unmatched to any gene: 6. This CDR3 has 16 amino acids. Germline lookup yields CDR1 MNHEY and CDR2 SMNVEV (reference sequence). DNA of the CDR3: TGTGCCAGCAGTTTACTTGCGGACAGGGCCACCGGGGAGCTGTTTTTT. Translated: CASSLLADRATGELFF.